This TCR beta chain emerged from a study of cytomegalovirus exposure and HLA in healthy donors. Study outcomes and limitations: In vitro experiments confirmed that three CMV-associated chains were specific for CMV antigens.

The CDR3 runs to 12 residues. PCR used 60 Vbeta primers and 13 Jbeta primers. TCRdb's table, derived via immunoSEQ multiplex PCR, lists solely in-frame clones and lacks some. The repertoire holds approximately 150,000 clones, roughly 81% seen once, with approximately 2.5% in the top ten. This clone was counted a single time. Its antigen is unknown. This clonotype was sampled from a man aged 25-45 years in good health and CMV-seropositive. The chain joins TRBV21-1 to TRBJ2-7; the table's D call, TRBD2, was not checked against the DNA. TRBV21-1 is termed a pseudogene. Sequenced sample: PBMCs. This chain's CDR3 is CASSKDGYEQYF. The DNA for the CDR3 is TGTGCCAGCAGCAAAGACGGTTACGAGCAGTACTTC.